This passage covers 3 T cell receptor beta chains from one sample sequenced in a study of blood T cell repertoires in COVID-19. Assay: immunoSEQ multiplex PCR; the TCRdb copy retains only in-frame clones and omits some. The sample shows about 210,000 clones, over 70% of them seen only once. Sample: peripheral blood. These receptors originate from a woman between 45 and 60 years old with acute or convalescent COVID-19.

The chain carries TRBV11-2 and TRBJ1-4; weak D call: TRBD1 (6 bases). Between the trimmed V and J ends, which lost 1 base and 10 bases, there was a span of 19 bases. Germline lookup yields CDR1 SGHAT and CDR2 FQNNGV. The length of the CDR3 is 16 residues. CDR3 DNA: TGTGCCAGCAGCTTAGGGCCTGGGGGGGGCAGTGGAAAACTGTTTTTT. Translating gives CASSLGPGGGSGKLFF.

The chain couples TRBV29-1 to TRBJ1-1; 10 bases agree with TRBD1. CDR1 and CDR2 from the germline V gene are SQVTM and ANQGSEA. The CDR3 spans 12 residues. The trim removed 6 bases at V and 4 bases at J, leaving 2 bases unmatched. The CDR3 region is CSVRTGGTEAFF. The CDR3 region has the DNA TGCAGCGTCCGGACAGGGGGCACTGAAGCTTTCTTT.

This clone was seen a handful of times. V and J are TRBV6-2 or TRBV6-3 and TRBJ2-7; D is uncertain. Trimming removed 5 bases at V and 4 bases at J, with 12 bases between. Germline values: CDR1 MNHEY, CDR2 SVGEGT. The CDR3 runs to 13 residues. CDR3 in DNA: TGTGCCAGCAGTAATTCCAGGCTGTACGAGCAGTACTTC. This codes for CASSNSRLYEQYF.